These 2 T cell receptor beta chains came from one sample sequenced in a study of blood T cells in healthy people across ages. The authors ran a second PCR of about 7 to 11 cycles using a sample-barcoded 5' primer and a J-beta primer mix. TCRdb fed the 5' RACE reads into MiXCR, producing one record per CDR3 protein. This repertoire shows 1,800,000 or so distinct CDR3 sequences, 39% found once; its top ten account for about 23%. Sequencing was carried out using blood. These receptors all come from a human donor in good health.

As to this clonotype: A read error may produce the germline difference seen at one junction end. The chain joins TRBV14 to TRBJ1-2; 7 nucleotides align to TRBD1. Germline V gives CDR1 SGHDN, CDR2 FVKESK. This CDR3 contains 19 residues. CDR3 amino acids: CASSSTLGRGVLRAYDYTF. The CDR3 DNA reads TGTGCCAGCAGCTCGACTTTGGGCAGGGGGGTTCTGCGTGCCTATGACTACACCTTC.

This sequence joins TRBV29-1 and TRBJ1-1, with 7 bases matching TRBD1. CDR3 length: 13 amino acids. Trimming removed 3 bases from V and 2 bases from J; junction bases left unmatched: 3. Germline assignment: CDR1 SQVTM and CDR2 ANQGSEA. The CDR3 coding sequence is TGCAGCGTTGAGGGACAGTACAACACTGAAGCTTTCTTT. Encoded protein: CSVEGQYNTEAFF.